This T cell receptor (beta chain) originates from a study of blood T cell repertoires in COVID-19. Study overall: The United States, Italy and Spain provided the acute and convalescent COVID-19 samples.

Germline assignment: CDR1 SGDLS and CDR2 YYNGEE. CDR3 length: 17 amino acids. Trimming at V came to 3 bases and at J to 8 bases, leaving 17 bases not matched to a gene. Self-reported history from a screening survey and questionnaire set each donor's cohort. Repertoires were generated with immunoSEQ multiplex PCR, while TCRdb's copy carries only in-frame clones and drops some. The repertoire consists of roughly 230,000 clones, with approximately 81% occurring once and the leading ten covering approximately 6.6%. This clone occurred a few times. The chain has TRBV9 and TRBJ1-2; 9 bases fit TRBD1. This clonotype was obtained from a woman in her forties or fifties who had been exposed to COVID-19. The sequenced sample was PBMCs or T cells enriched from blood (not recorded which). As DNA, the CDR3 is TGTGCCAGCAGCGCGACGGACAGGGGCGCTCCGATGGAAGGCTACACCTTC. Amino acid sequence: CASSATDRGAPMEGYTF.